This record covers a single TCR beta chain. Using immunoSEQ multiplex PCR, the repertoire was profiled, and TCRdb retains in-frame clones only, with some absent. The data contain under 200,000 clones, 85% to 95% of them singletons. These data originate in a study of shared clonotypes between healthy human individuals. The CDR3 has 18 residues. Germline-derived CDR1 and CDR2 are SGHNT and YENEEA. Recent vaccinations or acute infections were absent in the healthy HIV-negative adult donors. The sequence came from a woman in her thirties in good health. The chain combines TRBV11-3 with TRBJ2-5; TRBD2 agrees at 11 bases. The end of the DNA is better explained by TRBJ2-7, so the J call may be wrong. Sequencing was done on a sample of naive CD4+ T cells sorted from blood. Subset: CD45RA+ positively selected. This CDR3 reads CASSLEIYLAGGPYEQYF. The DNA for the CDR3 is TGTGCCAGCAGCTTAGAAATATACCTAGCGGGAGGCCCCTACGAGCAGTACTTC.